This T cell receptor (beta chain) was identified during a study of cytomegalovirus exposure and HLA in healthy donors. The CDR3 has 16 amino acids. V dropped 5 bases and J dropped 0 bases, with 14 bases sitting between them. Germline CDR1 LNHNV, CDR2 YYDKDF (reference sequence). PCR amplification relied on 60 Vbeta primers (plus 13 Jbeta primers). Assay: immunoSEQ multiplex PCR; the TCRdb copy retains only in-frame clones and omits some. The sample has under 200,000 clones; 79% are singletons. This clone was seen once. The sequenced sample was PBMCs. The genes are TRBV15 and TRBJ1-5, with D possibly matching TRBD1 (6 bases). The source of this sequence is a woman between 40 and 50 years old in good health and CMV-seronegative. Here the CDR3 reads CATSRGQTYSNQPQHF. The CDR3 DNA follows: TGTGCCACCAGCCGCGGACAGACATATAGCAATCAGCCCCAGCATTTT. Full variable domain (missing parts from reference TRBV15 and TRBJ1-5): DAMVIQNPRYQVTQFGKPVTLSCSQTLNHNVMYWYQQKSSQAPKLLFHYYDKDFNNEADTPDNFQSRRPNTSFCFLDIRSPGLGDTAMYLCATSRGQTYSNQPQHFGDGTRLSIL.